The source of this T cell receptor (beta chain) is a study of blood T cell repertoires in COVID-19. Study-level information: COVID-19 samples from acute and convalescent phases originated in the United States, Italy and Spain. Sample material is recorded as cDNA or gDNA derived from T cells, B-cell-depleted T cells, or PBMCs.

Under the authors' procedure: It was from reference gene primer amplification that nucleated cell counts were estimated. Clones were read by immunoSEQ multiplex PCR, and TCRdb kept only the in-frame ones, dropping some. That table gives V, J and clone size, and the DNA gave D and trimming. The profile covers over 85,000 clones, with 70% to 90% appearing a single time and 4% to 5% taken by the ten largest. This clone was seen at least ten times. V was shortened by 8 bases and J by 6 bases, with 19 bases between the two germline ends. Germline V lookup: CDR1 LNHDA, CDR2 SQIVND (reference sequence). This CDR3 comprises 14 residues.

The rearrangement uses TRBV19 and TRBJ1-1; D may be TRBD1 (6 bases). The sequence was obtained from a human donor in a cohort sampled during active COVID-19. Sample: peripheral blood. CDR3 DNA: TGTGCCAGTGATTCGGGACACCCTCCCCCTGAAGCTTTCTTT. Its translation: CASDSGHPPPEAFF.